One and the same sample provided the 27 T cell receptor beta chains below, sequenced in a study of vaccination effects on CD4 cells after COVID-19. TCRdb's table, derived via immunoSEQ multiplex PCR, lists solely in-frame clones and lacks some. Found here are roughly 61,000 clones, more than 80% of them singletons; the top ten hold 2.5%. Their antigens remain unidentified. After expansion with viral peptide pools in the ViraFEST assay, antigen-specific CD4+ T cells were sequenced. Subsequent to 10 days of culture, CD4+ T cells were isolated. The source was CD4+ T cells from PBMCs cultured with HCoV-229E spike peptides, collected before COVID-19 vaccination. All receptors derive from a human donor who received a COVID-19 vaccine.

The chain links TRBV30 to TRBJ1-2, with 8 bases fitting TRBD1. Germline assignment: CDR1 GTSNPN and CDR2 SVGIG (reference sequence). Unmatched junction bases numbered 11, after V lost 5 bases and J lost 6 bases. The CDR3 sequence is 14 residues long. CDR3 region: CAWRKQGGPDGYTF. The CDR3 coding sequence is TGTGCCTGGCGGAAACAGGGGGGTCCCGATGGCTACACCTTC.

V usage is TRBV11-1 and J usage is TRBJ1-1, with D perhaps TRBD1 (6 bases). CDR1 is SGHAT, CDR2 FQDESV, per germline (reference sequence). CDR3 length: 15 amino acids. The ends were cut back, 1 base at V and 3 bases at J, with 12 bases in the middle. The CDR3 protein is CASSLDRRGDTEAFF. The CDR3 DNA sequence: TGTGCCAGCAGCTTAGATCGTAGGGGGGACACTGAAGCTTTCTTT.

The V and J genes are TRBV9 and TRBJ1-1, with D possibly being TRBD1 (6 bases). Trimming stripped 3 bases from V and 10 bases from J, with 25 bases between. Germline CDR1 reads SGDLS; CDR2 reads YYNGEE. This CDR3 has 16 residues. CDR3 loop: CASSGRGEVGARGAFF. Written as DNA, the CDR3 is TGTGCCAGCAGCGGGCGGGGTGAGGTGGGGGCCCGGGGAGCTTTCTTT.

The V gene is TRBV19, the J gene TRBJ2-1; D is perhaps TRBD1 (6 bases). The CDR3 extends over 14 amino acids. Germline assignment: CDR1 LNHDA and CDR2 SQIVND (reference sequence). The ends were cut back, 5 bases at V and 8 bases at J, with 16 bases in the middle. CDR3 sequence reads: CASSPTYRVDEQFF. CDR3 bases: TGTGCCAGTAGTCCAACATACAGGGTCGATGAGCAGTTCTTC.

The chain uses TRBV2 and TRBJ2-5; 7 bases fit TRBD2. V was clipped by 4 bases and J by 1 base; unmatched bases: 9. This CDR3 contains 16 residues. Germline V gene lookup returns CDR1 SNHLY and CDR2 FYNNEI. CDR3 sequence (DNA): TGTGCCAGCAGTGTGGGGCTAGCGGATTTCCAAGAGACCCAGTACTTC. It specifies CASSVGLADFQETQYF.

The rearrangement joins TRBV14 to TRBJ2-1, with 8 bases fitting TRBD2. V shed 6 bases and J 2 bases; nucleotides not matched to a gene: 3. CDR3 length: 14 amino acids. Germline values: CDR1 SGHDN, CDR2 FVKESK. CDR3 sequence (DNA): TGTGCCAGCAGTCCGGGGGGGGCCTACAATGAGCAGTTCTTC. Its protein product is CASSPGGAYNEQFF.

V is TRBV7-2 and J is TRBJ2-5, with a possible D match to TRBD2 (7 bases). CDR3 length: 14 residues. The V end lost 6 bases, the J end lost 1 base, and 12 bases lay between the germline ends. Per the germline V gene, CDR1 is SGHTA and CDR2 is FQGNSA. Written as DNA, the CDR3 is TGTGCCAGCAGTCGTGGGGGGGCCCAAGAGACCCAGTACTTC. This codes for CASSRGGAQETQYF.

This chain joins TRBV6-5 and TRBJ2-3, with D possibly matching TRBD2 (6 bases). Germline lookup yields CDR1 MNHEY and CDR2 SVGAGI. The CDR3 contains 16 residues. Trimming left V 2 bases short and J 6 bases short, with 18 bases between. The chain's CDR3 is CASSYPVGLSSDTQYF. CDR3 nucleotides: TGTGCCAGCAGTTACCCGGTGGGACTCAGCTCGGATACGCAGTATTTT.

The chain employs TRBV24-1 and TRBJ1-1; D may be TRBD1 (6 bases). V was cut by 2 bases and J by 0 bases, with 18 bases left in between. From germline, CDR1 is KGHDR and CDR2 SFDVKD. The CDR3 extends over 18 amino acids. CDR3 nucleotide sequence: TGTGCCACCAGTGATTCTCGGTCCAGGGGATCCGTGAACACTGAAGCTTTCTTT. It codes for CATSDSRSRGSVNTEAFF.

The chain carries TRBV7-2 and TRBJ2-1; D is possibly TRBD1 (6 bases). Germline V gene lookup returns CDR1 SGHTA and CDR2 FQGNSA. Between the trimmed V and J ends, which lost 5 bases and 7 bases, there was a span of 18 bases. CDR3 length: 15 residues. The CDR3 DNA follows: TGTGCCAGCAGCCGCAGGATTGGACAGTCAAATGAGCAGTTCTTC. The encoded protein is CASSRRIGQSNEQFF.

The CDR3 loop reads CASSTRDRANYGYTF. CDR3 nucleotides: TGTGCCAGTAGTACCCGGGACAGAGCTAACTATGGCTACACCTTC. The chain employs TRBV19 and TRBJ1-2; 7 positions match TRBD1. The germline V gene encodes CDR1 LNHDA and CDR2 SQIVND (reference sequence). J gave up 0 bases and V 4 bases, and 5 bases lay outside the gene matches. CDR3 length: 15 residues.

The gene calls are TRBV13 and TRBJ2-3; D is possibly TRBD1 or TRBD2 (5 bases each). Trimming stripped 5 bases from V and 4 bases from J, with 16 bases between. Germline loops: CDR1 PRHDT, CDR2 FYEKMQ (reference sequence). This CDR3 comprises 15 residues. The chain's CDR3 is CASSQRSLGADTQYF. In DNA, the CDR3 is TGTGCCAGCAGCCAACGCAGCTTGGGGGCAGATACGCAGTATTTT.

In the case of this clone: A read error may produce the germline difference seen at one junction end. The chain recombines TRBV5-6 with TRBJ1-6; 8 bases are shared with TRBD1. Looked up from germline, CDR1 is SGHDT and CDR2 is YYEEEE. CDR3 length: 18 residues. CDR3 DNA sequence: TGTGCCAGCAGCTTGGTCGGGGATAGGACAGGGTATAATTCACCTCTCCACTTT. Protein sequence: CASSLVGDRTGYNSPLHF.

This clone appeared once. This sequence joins TRBV6-1 and TRBJ1-2; maybe TRBD1 (5 bases). The V and J ends lost 2 bases and 4 bases respectively, with 11 bases between them. This CDR3 contains 14 residues. Germline values: CDR1 MNHNS, CDR2 SASEGT. The CDR3 bases are TGTGCCAGCAGTGAAAGACAGCCCTTCTATGGCTACACCTTC. This sequence encodes CASSERQPFYGYTF.

This chain links TRBV12-3 or TRBV12-4 with TRBJ1-5; no firm D call. The V gene lost 6 bases and the J gene lost 4 bases, with 10 bases spanning the gap. The CDR3 extends over 13 amino acids. This CDR3 is CASRPSGNQPQHF. CDR3 coding DNA: TGTGCCAGCAGGCCCTCGGGGAATCAGCCCCAGCATTTT.

This clone was seen once. J is TRBJ1-1 and V is TRBV3-1 (or the pseudogene TRBV3-2); 7 bases align to TRBD1. V trimming: 0 bases; J trimming: 3 bases; junction bases outside the gene matches: 4. The CDR3 consists of 15 residues. Germline values: CDR1 LGHDT, CDR2 YNNKEL (reference sequence). The CDR3 DNA sequence: TGTGCCAGCAGCCAAGATGGGACAGCATACACTGAAGCTTTCTTT. Translated: CASSQDGTAYTEAFF.

This chain connects TRBV7-8 to TRBJ2-1, with unresolved D. The CDR3 runs 12 residues. V lost 3 bases to trimming and J lost 5 bases, with 5 bases between them. Germline V gene lookup returns CDR1 SGHVS and CDR2 FQNEAQ. The CDR3 sequence: CASSFKDNEQFF. The CDR3 bases are TGTGCCAGCAGCTTTAAGGACAATGAGCAGTTCTTC. The full variable domain, rest sourced from reference TRBV7-8 and TRBJ2-1, is GAGVSQSPRYKVAKRGQDVALRCDPISGHVSLFWYQQALGQGPEFLTYFQNEAQLDKSGLPSDRFFAERPEGSVSTLKIQRTQQEDSAVYLCASSFKDNEQFFGPGTRLTVL.

The CDR3 DNA follows: TGTGCCAGCAGCGTTTTGGTACAGGGGAAATACGAGCAGTACGTC. Translating gives CASSVLVQGKYEQYV. This rearrangement joins TRBV9 to TRBJ2-7; 7 bases fit TRBD1. The J segment lost 4 bases and the V segment lost 2 bases, leaving 9 bases of the junction unmatched. CDR1 SGDLS and CDR2 YYNGEE come from the germline V gene. CDR3 length: 15 residues.

The chain links TRBV28 to TRBJ2-2; D may match TRBD1 or TRBD2 (5 bases each). Per germline, CDR1 MDHEN and CDR2 SYDVKM. V shed 5 bases and J shed 4 bases, with 14 bases lying between them. This CDR3 contains 15 residues. CDR3: CASSDPGTVTGELFF. The DNA for the CDR3 is TGTGCCAGCAGTGACCCCGGGACGGTCACCGGGGAGCTGTTTTTT.

In its sample, this clone was seen once. J is TRBJ2-1 and V is TRBV7-2; TRBD1 aligns across 7 bases. CDR1 and CDR2 (germline): SGHTA, FQGNSA. CDR3 size: 15 residues. Trimming removed 0 bases from V and 8 bases from J; junction bases left unmatched: 7. This CDR3 is CASSLAQARGYEQFF. The CDR3, as DNA: TGTGCCAGCAGCTTAGCGCAGGCCAGGGGGTATGAGCAGTTCTTC.

The J gene is TRBJ2-3, the V gene TRBV7-9, with 11 positions matching TRBD2. The V segment lost 5 bases and the J segment 6 bases; nucleotides outside the gene matches: 7. Germline lookup yields CDR1 SEHNR and CDR2 FQNEAQ (reference sequence). The CDR3 has 15 amino acids. The DNA for the CDR3 is TGTGCCAGCAGCAGACCTAGCGGGGGGCCCGATACGCAGTATTTT. It yields the protein CASSRPSGGPDTQYF.

CDR3 sequence reads: CASSEVASGDGNTEAFF. CDR3 DNA sequence: TGTGCCAGCAGTGAAGTGGCGTCAGGGGATGGGAACACTGAAGCTTTCTTT. This chain uses TRBV6-1 with TRBJ1-1; weak D call: TRBD1 (6 bases). V dropped 1 base and J dropped 1 base, with 16 bases sitting between them. This CDR3 region has 17 residues. Germline values: CDR1 MNHNS, CDR2 SASEGT.

The chain is built from TRBV18 and TRBJ1-5, with D possibly TRBD1 on 6 matching bases. The CDR3 contains 16 residues. The germline gives CDR1 KGHSH, CDR2 LQKENI. Trimming pared 0 bases from V and 3 bases from J, leaving 12 bases between. The CDR3 loop reads CASSPPDRTPNQPQHF. CDR3 bases: TGTGCCAGCTCACCACCGGACAGAACCCCCAATCAGCCCCAGCATTTT. The entire variable domain, with the rest obtained from reference TRBV18 and TRBJ1-5, is as follows: NAGVMQNPRHLVRRRGQEARLRCSPMKGHSHVYWYRQLPEEGLKFMVYLQKENIIDESGMPKERFSAEFPKEGPSILRIQQVVRGDSAAYFCASSPPDRTPNQPQHFGDGTRLSIL.

The V gene is TRBV30, the J gene TRBJ2-2; 11 nucleotides align to TRBD2. Germline CDR1 reads GTSNPN; CDR2 reads SVGIG (reference sequence). The V gene end was trimmed by 2 bases and the J gene end by 3 bases; junction bases not matched to a gene: 11. This CDR3 region has 18 residues. CDR3 region: CAWSPLPSGGRDTGELFF. The CDR3 DNA follows: TGTGCCTGGAGTCCTCTACCTAGCGGGGGGAGGGACACCGGGGAGCTGTTTTTT.

The chain combines TRBV10-3 with TRBJ2-5, with D perhaps TRBD2 (5 bases). Germline V lookup: CDR1 ENHRY, CDR2 SYGVKD. Trimming took off 3 bases at V and 3 bases at J, with 17 bases between the two ends. The CDR3 runs to 16 residues. Written as DNA, the CDR3 is TGTGCCATCAGTGATTTCGGAGTAGCGACGAAAGAGACCCAGTACTTC. This codes for CAISDFGVATKETQYF.

This clone has just a few counts. The rearrangement uses TRBV3-1 (or the pseudogene TRBV3-2) and TRBJ2-3; 9 positions agree with TRBD2. The CDR3 covers 15 residues. The junction had 7 bases not matched to a gene; V was cut back by 5 bases and J by 4 bases. Germline loops: CDR1 LGHDT, CDR2 YNNKEL (reference sequence). Here the CDR3 reads CASSTIAGVADTQYF. The CDR3 nucleotides read TGTGCCAGCAGCACAATAGCGGGGGTCGCAGATACGCAGTATTTT.

A few counts support this clone. This rearrangement joins TRBV12-3 or TRBV12-4 to TRBJ1-2; 9 bases map to TRBD1. V lost 6 bases to trimming and J lost 8 bases; unmatched junction nucleotides: 7. The CDR3 is 13 residues long. The CDR3 protein is CASSYTGGLGYTF. The CDR3 region has the DNA TGTGCCAGCAGCTATACAGGGGGCTTGGGCTACACCTTC.